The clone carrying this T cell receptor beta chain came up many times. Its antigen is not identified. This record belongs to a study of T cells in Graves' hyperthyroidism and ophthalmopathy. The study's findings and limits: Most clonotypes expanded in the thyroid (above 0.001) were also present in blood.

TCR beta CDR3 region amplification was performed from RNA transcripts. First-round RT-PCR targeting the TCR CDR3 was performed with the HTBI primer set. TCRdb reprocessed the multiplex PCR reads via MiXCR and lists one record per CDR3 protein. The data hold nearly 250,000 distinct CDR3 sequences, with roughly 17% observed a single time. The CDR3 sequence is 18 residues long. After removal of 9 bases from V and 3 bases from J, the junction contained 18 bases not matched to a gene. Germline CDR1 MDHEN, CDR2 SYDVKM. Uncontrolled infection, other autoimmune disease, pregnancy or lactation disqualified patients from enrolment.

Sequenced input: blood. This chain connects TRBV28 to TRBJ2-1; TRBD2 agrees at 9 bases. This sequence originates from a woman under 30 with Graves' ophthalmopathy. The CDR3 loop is CASTDGGGAVYNYNEQFF. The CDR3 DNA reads TGTGCCAGTACCGACGGCGGGGGGGCCGTATATAACTACAATGAGCAGTTCTTC. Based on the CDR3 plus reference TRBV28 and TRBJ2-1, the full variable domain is DVKVTQSSRYLVKRTGEKVFLECVQDMDHENMFWYRQDPGLGLRLIYFSYDVKMKEKGDIPEGYSVSREKKERFSLILESASTNQTSMYLCASTDGGGAVYNYNEQFFGPGTRLTVL.